One TCR beta chain is described in this entry. The same CDR3 can be traced to other DNA sequences in this sample. V was pared by 2 bases and J by 1 base, with 6 bases between. The germline CDR1 and CDR2 sequences are SGHRS and YFSETQ. This CDR3 is 13 amino acids long. Assay: immunoSEQ multiplex PCR; the TCRdb copy retains only in-frame clones and omits some. This table holds roughly 2 million clones, under 97% found once. The source of the sample is a study of shared clonotypes between healthy human individuals. Sequenced input: naive CD4+ T cells sorted from blood. This sample's subset: CD45RA+ positively selected. The sequence was collected from a man aged 18 to 29 in good health. The chain recombines TRBV5-1 with TRBJ1-2, with D unresolved. CDR3 in amino acids: CASSLLGNYGYTF. CDR3 bases: TGCGCCAGCAGCTTACTGGGTAACTATGGCTACACCTTC.